The sequence of this TCR beta chain was determined in a study of T cells in Graves' hyperthyroidism and ophthalmopathy. At the level of the study: Staff took peripheral blood when the initial diagnosis was made, before any treatment began.

Note on this clonotype: No antigen is known for it.

The V end was cut by 6 bases, the J end by 7 bases, with 22 bases between. Germline-derived CDR1 and CDR2 are DFQATT and SNEGSKA (reference sequence). This CDR3 is built from 15 residues. Findings and limits, study-wide: Blood samples included most of the expanded thyroid clonotypes exceeding 0.001.

The investigators amplified TCR beta CDR3 regions from RNA transcripts. The TCR CDR3 was amplified in a first-round RT-PCR using the HTBI primer set. MiXCR was run by TCRdb on the multiplex PCR reads, yielding one entry per CDR3 protein. The data contain over 400,000 distinct CDR3 sequences, around a fifth of them singletons. Clinicians diagnosed patients from clinical symptoms, serum thyroxine and TRAb, thyroid ultrasound and orbital computed tomography. The sequenced material came from blood. The sequence was obtained from a woman in her 70s with Graves' ophthalmopathy. The V gene is TRBV20-1, the J gene TRBJ2-1; possible D gene TRBD2, 6 bases. The CDR3 nucleotides read TGCAGTGCCCAGACTGGGACTCAACCTTTGAATGAGCAGTTCTTC. Translated: CSAQTGTQPLNEQFF.